Ten or more counts support the clone carrying this TCR beta chain. Antigen: not known. The sample comes from a study of metastatic and nonmetastatic thyroid tumors. Background on the study: Repertoire comparisons spanned blood and tumor or nodule tissue from malignant and benign thyroid patients.

Per the authors' pipeline: Clinicopathological groups differed in CDR3, with these differences serving to build a distant-metastasis classifier for papillary thyroid cancer. With MiXCR, TCRdb called clones anew from the PCR reads. The V and J calls follow TCRdb's processing rather than the paper's. Of about 37,000 clones in the sample, roughly 13% were seen once. In germline, CDR1 is MNHNS, CDR2 SASEGT. This CDR3 is 15 amino acids long. Deletions cut 5 bases from V and 2 bases from J, with 13 bases between. Findings and caveats of the study: Benign nodules reportedly had significantly lower TCR beta diversity than malignant thyroid tumors in blood and tumor.

All patients were untreated before thyroid surgery. The chain employs TRBV6-1 and TRBJ2-1; D call uncertain. The sample comprised blood. The clonotype originates from a female donor with papillary thyroid cancer or a benign thyroid nodule (not recorded which). Some clones in this sample may be carry-over from other donors' samples. CDR3 region: CASSFGGSPYNEQFF. In DNA, the CDR3 is TGTGCCAGCAGTTTTGGCGGAAGCCCCTACAATGAGCAGTTCTTC.